The rows below give T cell receptor beta chains drawn from one sample of a study of beta chain features in type 1 diabetes. Sequencing was performed with immunoSEQ multiplex PCR; in TCRdb, only in-frame clones are kept and a portion is missing. The sample comprises under 350,000 clones, around 25% of which are singletons, and about 0.012% rests with the top ten. The sample taken for sequencing was naive CD4+ T cells from blood. These receptors all stem from a woman in her 30s with type 1 diabetes. Each CDR3 is given without its conserved first and last residue.

j_gene	v_gene	CDR3aa
TRBJ1-5	TRBV19	ASKPQELVGQPQH
TRBJ1-1	TRBV5-1	ASSFSTENTEAF
TRBJ2-3	TRBV2	ASSAEGTDTQY
TRBJ2-7	TRBV28	ASSLRRLALYYEQY
TRBJ1-5	TRBV30	AWNRGRDQPQH
TRBJ2-7	TRBV29-1	SVEGAGGSRYEQY
TRBJ2-7	TRBV6-5	ASSYPQAGGGYEQY
TRBJ1-4	TRBV25-1	ASSVTGSNEKLF
TRBJ2-2	TRBV27	ASSSVRSSGTGELF
TRBJ1-1	TRBV19	ASTRTAMNTEAF
TRBJ2-7	TRBV7-9	ASSSRGPGYEQY
TRBJ1-4	TRBV18	ASSPPGFNEKLF
TRBJ1-1	TRBV28	ASSLVAGAEAF
TRBJ2-3	TRBV30	AWDPIQGADTQY
TRBJ2-5	TRBV7-7	ASSAGETQY
TRBJ2-7	TRBV5-4	ASSLGGQTLSYEQY
TRBJ1-2	TRBV29-1	SVQGQAKNYGYT
TRBJ2-4	TRBV27	ASSLSFGSRNIQY
TRBJ2-1	TRBV14	ASSQQTSGNDNEQF
TRBJ1-1	TRBV9	ASSAGGNTEAF
TRBJ2-1	TRBV19	ASRISTGTRYEQF
TRBJ2-5	TRBV5-6	ASSLAQGVLETQY
TRBJ2-5	TRBV11-2	ASSLGQEETQY
TRBJ2-7	TRBV7-2	ASSWVGGPQY
TRBJ2-3	TRBV5-1	ASSLGSAGPDTQY
TRBJ2-4	TRBV14	ASSRAGNIQY
TRBJ1-3	TRBV29-1	SGGTGIGNTIY
TRBJ2-5	TRBV27	ASSPSHGAQETQY
TRBJ1-2	TRBV23-1	ASRQHRAGYT
TRBJ2-5	TRBV5-1	ASSLLVAGETQY
TRBJ2-5	TRBV27	ASSLHYGSSGETQY
TRBJ1-1	TRBV30	AWTELESTEAF
TRBJ2-1	TRBV27	ASSLSSVNEQF
TRBJ2-7	TRBV6-5	ASSYSASKRY
TRBJ2-1	TRBV15	ATSGRDRGHSNEQF